A selection of T cell receptor beta chains follows, all from one sample in a study of tumor-infiltrating lymphocytes in glioblastoma multiforme. TCRdb called the multiplex PCR reads again in MiXCR, with one record for every CDR3 protein. The sample lists about 10,000 distinct CDR3 sequences, about three quarters seen once, with 40% in the top ten. The sequenced sample was brain tumor tissue. These receptors all come from a male donor with glioblastoma. Each CDR3 is given with its conserved first and last residue. A D gene is named only where the DNA matches it firmly. Clone size appears in some rows only: once, few, many, or a class for an expanded clone.

clone_size j_call v_call d_call cdr3_nt cdr3_aa
- TRBJ1-5 TRBV2 - TGTGCCAGCAGTGAACAGGGAACGAGCAATCAGCCCCAGCATTTT CASSEQGTSNQPQHF
once TRBJ1-5 TRBV20-1 - TGCTGTGCTAGAGGTGGCCGGATAGGGATTTATCAGCCCCAGCATTTT CCARGGRIGIYQPQHF
- TRBJ2-5 TRBV11-2 - TGTGCCAGCAGCTTAGATCGGGGGACCCAGTACTTC CASSLDRGTQYF
- TRBJ2-2 TRBV6-1 - TGTGCCAGCAGTGAAGCTGGGGACGTGGAGCTGTTTTTT CASSEAGDVELFF
- TRBJ2-1 TRBV28 - TGTGCCAGCAGTTTGGACGGCAATGAGCAGTTCTTC CASSLDGNEQFF
- TRBJ2-3 TRBV12-3/TRBV12-4 - TGTGCCAGCAGTTCATGGGAACAAAGCACAGATACGCAGTATTTT CASSSWEQSTDTQYF
once TRBJ2-3 TRBV11-2 TRBD2 TGTGCCACGAAGACTAGCCCGGCTGCGGATACGCAGTATTTT CATKTSPAADTQYF
many TRBJ2-3 TRBV5-1 TRBD2 TGCGCCAGCAGCTTGCTTGCCGGGACTAGCGGGATAAGGGGCACAGATACGCAGTATTTT CASSLLAGTSGIRGTDTQYF
hyperexpanded TRBJ1-6 TRBV29-1 TRBD1 TGCAGCGTTGCCAGGGACAGAGAATCACCCCTCCACTTT CSVARDRESPLHF
- TRBJ2-1 TRBV11-2 - TGTGCCAGCGGCTTATCAGTAAGGGGTCCTTCGCGCAATGAGCAGTTCTTC CASGLSVRGPSRNEQFF
- TRBJ2-1 TRBV7-2 TRBD2 TGTGCCAGCAGCTTCCTTAGCGGGAACAATGAGCAGTTCTTC CASSFLSGNNEQFF
- TRBJ1-2 TRBV4-1 TRBD1 TGCGCCAGCTGCCAAGATCAATACAGGGGAAACTACGGCTACACCTTC CASCQDQYRGNYGYTF
- TRBJ2-7 TRBV11-2 - TGTGCCAGCAGCTTCGATCCCGGGGGCGCGACCGAGCAGTACTTC CASSFDPGGATEQYF
medium-sized TRBJ2-7 TRBV20-1 - TGCAGTGCTCAAAAGGCAAGGGGGGCAGACGAGCAGTACTTC CSAQKARGADEQYF
- TRBJ2-3 TRBV11-2 - TGTACCAGCAGCTTAGAAGTTGGGCAGGACACAGATACGCAGTATTTT CTSSLEVGQDTDTQYF
- TRBJ1-1 TRBV12-3/TRBV12-4 - TGTGCCAGCAGTTTAGGTGGGTTTTTAGGCACTGAAGCTTTCTTT CASSLGGFLGTEAFF
few TRBJ1-2 TRBV29-1 - TGCAGCGTGCGACCGGGCCCCGAGAGCTACACCTTC CSVRPGPESYTF
- TRBJ2-1 TRBV10-1 - TGCGCCAGCAGTGATGGGCGCGTCGAGTTCTTC CASSDGRVEFF
few TRBJ2-1 TRBV6-6 - TGTGCCAGCAGTCACCAGACTGGCGGGAAGGGCTTAAGCTCCTACAATGAGCAGTTCTTC CASSHQTGGKGLSSYNEQFF
- TRBJ2-7 TRBV5-1 - TGCGCCAGCAGCTCCCGTCCGGGACAAGGAGGTAACGGGCAGTACTTC CASSSRPGQGGNGQYF
once TRBJ2-1 TRBV11-3 TRBD1 TGTGCCAGCAGCTTAGTCATTGACAGGGGGGTCAACAATGAGCAGTTCTTC CASSLVIDRGVNNEQFF
medium-sized TRBJ2-1 TRBV6-2/TRBV6-3 - TGTGCCAGCAGTTACGGGCAGAATATCGACAATGAGCAGTTCTTC CASSYGQNIDNEQFF